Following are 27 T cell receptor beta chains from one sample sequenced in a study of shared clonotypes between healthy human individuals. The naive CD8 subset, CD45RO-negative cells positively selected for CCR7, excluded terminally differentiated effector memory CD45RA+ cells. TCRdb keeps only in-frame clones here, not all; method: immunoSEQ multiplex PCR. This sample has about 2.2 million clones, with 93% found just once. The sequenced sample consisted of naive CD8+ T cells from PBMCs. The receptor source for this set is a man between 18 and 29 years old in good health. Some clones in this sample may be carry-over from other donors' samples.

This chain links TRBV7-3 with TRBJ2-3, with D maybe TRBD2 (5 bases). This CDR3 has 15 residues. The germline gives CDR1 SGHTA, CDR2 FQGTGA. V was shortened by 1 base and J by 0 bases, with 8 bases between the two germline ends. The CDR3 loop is CASSLSRDSTDTQYF. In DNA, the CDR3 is TGTGCCAGCAGCTTAAGTCGGGATAGCACAGATACGCAGTATTTT.

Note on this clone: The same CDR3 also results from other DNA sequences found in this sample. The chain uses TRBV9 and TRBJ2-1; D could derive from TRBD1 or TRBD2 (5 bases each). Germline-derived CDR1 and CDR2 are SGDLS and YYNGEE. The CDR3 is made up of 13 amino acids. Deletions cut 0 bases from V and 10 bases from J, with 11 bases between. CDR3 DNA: TGTGCCAGCAGCGTAGAGAGGGGAAACGAGCAGTTCTTC. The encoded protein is CASSVERGNEQFF.

CDR3 coding DNA: TGTGCCAGCAGTTCCCCGTCCGGTGAAAAACTGTTTTTT. Protein product: CASSSPSGEKLFF. This chain joins TRBV28 and TRBJ1-4; D call uncertain. CDR1 MDHEN and CDR2 SYDVKM come from the germline V gene. The V and J ends lost 4 bases and 7 bases respectively, with 10 bases between them. This CDR3 comprises 13 residues.

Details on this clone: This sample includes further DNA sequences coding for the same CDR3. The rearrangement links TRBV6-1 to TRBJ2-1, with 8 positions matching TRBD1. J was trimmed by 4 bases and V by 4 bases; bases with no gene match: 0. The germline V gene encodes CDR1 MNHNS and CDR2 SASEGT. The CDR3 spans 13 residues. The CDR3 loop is CASSGTGYNEQFF. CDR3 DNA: TGTGCCAGCAGTGGGACAGGGTACAATGAGCAGTTCTTC.

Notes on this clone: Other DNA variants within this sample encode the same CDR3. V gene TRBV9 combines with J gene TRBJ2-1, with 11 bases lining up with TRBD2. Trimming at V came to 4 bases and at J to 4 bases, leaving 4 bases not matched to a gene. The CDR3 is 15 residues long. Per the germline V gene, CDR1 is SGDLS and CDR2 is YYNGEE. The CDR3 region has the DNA TGTGCCAGCAGCTTACGACTAGCGGGGTACAATGAGCAGTTCTTC. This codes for CASSLRLAGYNEQFF.

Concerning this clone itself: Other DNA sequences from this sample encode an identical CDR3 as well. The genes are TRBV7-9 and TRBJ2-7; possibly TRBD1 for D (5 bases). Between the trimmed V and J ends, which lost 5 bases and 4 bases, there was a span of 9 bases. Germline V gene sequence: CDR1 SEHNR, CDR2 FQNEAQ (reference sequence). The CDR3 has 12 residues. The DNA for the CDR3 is TGTGCCAGCAGCCTAGGGGCGTACGAGCAGTACTTC. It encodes CASSLGAYEQYF.

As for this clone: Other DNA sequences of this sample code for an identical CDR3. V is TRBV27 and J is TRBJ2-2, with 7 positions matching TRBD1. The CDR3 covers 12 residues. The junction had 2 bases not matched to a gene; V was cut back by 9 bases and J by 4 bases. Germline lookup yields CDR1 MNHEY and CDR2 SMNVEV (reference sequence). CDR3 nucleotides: TGTGCCAGTACAGGGGTCACCGGGGAGCTGTTTTTT. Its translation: CASTGVTGELFF.

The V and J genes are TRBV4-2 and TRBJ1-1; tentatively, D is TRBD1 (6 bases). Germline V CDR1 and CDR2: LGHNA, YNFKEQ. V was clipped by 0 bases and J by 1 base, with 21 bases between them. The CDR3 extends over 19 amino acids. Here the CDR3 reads CASSQEVAGVNWRNTEAFF. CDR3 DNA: TGTGCCAGCAGCCAAGAGGTAGCAGGGGTTAATTGGAGGAACACTGAAGCTTTCTTT.

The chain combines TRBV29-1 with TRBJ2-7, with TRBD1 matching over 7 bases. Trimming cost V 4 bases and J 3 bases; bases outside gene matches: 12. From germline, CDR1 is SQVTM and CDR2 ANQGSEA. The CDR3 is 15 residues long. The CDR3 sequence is CSVVGSETGFYEQYF. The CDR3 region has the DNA TGCAGCGTTGTGGGTTCTGAGACAGGGTTCTACGAGCAGTACTTC.

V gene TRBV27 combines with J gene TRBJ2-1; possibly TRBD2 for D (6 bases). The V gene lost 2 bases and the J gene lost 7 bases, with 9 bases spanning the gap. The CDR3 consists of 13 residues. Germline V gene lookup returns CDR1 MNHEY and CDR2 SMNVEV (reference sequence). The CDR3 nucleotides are TGTGCCAGCAGTTTAGGGGACTTTAATGAGCAGTTCTTC. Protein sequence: CASSLGDFNEQFF.

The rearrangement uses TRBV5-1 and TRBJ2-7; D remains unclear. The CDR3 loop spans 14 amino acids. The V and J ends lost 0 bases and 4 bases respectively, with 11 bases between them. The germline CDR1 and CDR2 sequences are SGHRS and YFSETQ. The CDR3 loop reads CASSLAALYYEQYF. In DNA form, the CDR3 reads TGCGCCAGCAGCTTGGCAGCGTTGTATTACGAGCAGTACTTC.

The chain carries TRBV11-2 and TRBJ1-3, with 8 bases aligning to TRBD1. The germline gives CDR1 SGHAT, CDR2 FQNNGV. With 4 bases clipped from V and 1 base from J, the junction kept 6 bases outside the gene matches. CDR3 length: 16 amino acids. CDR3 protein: CASSSTGGRSGNTIYF. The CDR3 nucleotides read TGTGCCAGCAGCTCAACAGGGGGGCGGTCTGGAAACACCATATATTTT.

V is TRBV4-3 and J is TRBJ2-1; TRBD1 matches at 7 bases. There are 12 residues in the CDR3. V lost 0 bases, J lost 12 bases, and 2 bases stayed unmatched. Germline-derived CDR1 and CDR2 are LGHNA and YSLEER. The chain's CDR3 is CASSQDRTGQFF. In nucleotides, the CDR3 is TGCGCCAGCAGCCAAGATAGGACAGGGCAGTTCTTC.

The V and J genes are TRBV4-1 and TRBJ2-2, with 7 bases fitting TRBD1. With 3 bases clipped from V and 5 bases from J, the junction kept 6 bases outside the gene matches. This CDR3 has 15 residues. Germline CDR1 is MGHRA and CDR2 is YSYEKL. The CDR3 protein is CASSHRDSLTGELFF. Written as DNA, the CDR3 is TGCGCCAGCAGCCATCGGGACAGCCTTACCGGGGAGCTGTTTTTT.

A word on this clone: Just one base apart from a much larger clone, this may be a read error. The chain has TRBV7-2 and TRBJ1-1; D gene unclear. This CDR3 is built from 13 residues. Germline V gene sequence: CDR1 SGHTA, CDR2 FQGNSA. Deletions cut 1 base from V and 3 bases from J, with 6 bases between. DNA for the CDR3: TGTGCCAGCAGCTTAGGCGGTCACACTGAAGCTTTCTTT. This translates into CASSLGGHTEAFF.

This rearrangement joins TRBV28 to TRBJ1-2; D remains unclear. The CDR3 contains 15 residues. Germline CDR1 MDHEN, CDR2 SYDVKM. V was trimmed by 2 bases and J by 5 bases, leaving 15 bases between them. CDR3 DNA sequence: TGTGCCAGCAGTTTAATCGGCGGGGAAGTATATGGCTACACCTTC. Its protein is CASSLIGGEVYGYTF.

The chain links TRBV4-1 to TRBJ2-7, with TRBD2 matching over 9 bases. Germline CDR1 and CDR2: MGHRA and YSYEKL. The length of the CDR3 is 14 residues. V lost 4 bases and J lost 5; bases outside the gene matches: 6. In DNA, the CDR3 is TGCGCCAGCAGCCTCGAGCGGGGGGCCCACGAGCAGTACTTC. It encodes CASSLERGAHEQYF.

The CDR3 DNA reads TGTGCCAGCAGCGACAGCTCGACTCAGCCCCAGCATTTT. Protein sequence: CASSDSSTQPQHF. This chain links TRBV27 with TRBJ1-5; D possibly corresponds to TRBD1 (5 bases). The germline V gene encodes CDR1 MNHEY and CDR2 SMNVEV (reference sequence). Trimming removed 6 bases at V and 6 bases at J, with 12 bases between. The CDR3 consists of 13 residues.

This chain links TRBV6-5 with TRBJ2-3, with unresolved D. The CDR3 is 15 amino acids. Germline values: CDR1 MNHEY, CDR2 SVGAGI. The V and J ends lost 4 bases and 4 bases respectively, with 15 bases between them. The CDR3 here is CASSLSRNRADTQYF. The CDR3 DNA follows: TGTGCCAGCAGTTTGTCGCGGAACCGGGCAGATACGCAGTATTTT.

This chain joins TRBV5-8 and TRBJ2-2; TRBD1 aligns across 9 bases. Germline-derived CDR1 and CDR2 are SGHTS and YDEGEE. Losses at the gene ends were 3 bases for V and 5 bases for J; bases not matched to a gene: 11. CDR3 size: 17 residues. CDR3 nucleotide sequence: TGTGCCAGCAGCTCTTGGACAGGGGCTACCGGAACCGGGGAGCTGTTTTTT. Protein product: CASSSWTGATGTGELFF.

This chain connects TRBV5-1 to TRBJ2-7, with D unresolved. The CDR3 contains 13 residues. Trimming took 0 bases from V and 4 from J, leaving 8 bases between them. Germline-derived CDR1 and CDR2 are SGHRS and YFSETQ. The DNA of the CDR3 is TGCGCCAGCAGCTTGGCCCAGAAATACGAGCAGTACTTC. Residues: CASSLAQKYEQYF.

CDR3 DNA: TGTGCCAGCAGCGACCCCCTGCGTCGGGGGAGGGGGGACACAGATACGCAGTATTTT. It is translated as CASSDPLRRGRGDTDTQYF. The chain carries TRBV9 and TRBJ2-3; tentative D call: TRBD2 (7 bases). The CDR3 is 19 residues long. The V end lost 3 bases, the J end lost 2 bases, and 25 bases lay between the germline ends. Germline CDR1 SGDLS, CDR2 YYNGEE.

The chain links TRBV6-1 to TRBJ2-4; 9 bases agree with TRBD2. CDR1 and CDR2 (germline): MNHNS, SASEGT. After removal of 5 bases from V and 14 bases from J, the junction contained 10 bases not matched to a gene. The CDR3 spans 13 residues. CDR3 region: CASSRTSAQPKYF. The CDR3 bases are TGTGCCAGCAGTCGGACTAGCGCACAACCTAAGTACTTC.

The CDR3: CASSHREDQPQHF. DNA of the CDR3: TGTGCCAGCAGCCACAGGGAAGATCAGCCCCAGCATTTT. The chain has TRBV6-5 and TRBJ1-5; maybe TRBD1 (6 bases). Germline lookup yields CDR1 MNHEY and CDR2 SVGAGI. Between the trimmed V and J ends, which lost 6 bases and 5 bases, there was a span of 11 bases. CDR3 size: 13 residues.

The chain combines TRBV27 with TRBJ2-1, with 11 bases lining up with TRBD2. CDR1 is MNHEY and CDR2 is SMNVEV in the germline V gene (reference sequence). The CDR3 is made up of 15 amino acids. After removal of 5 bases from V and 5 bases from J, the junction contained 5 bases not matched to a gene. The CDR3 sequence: CASSILAGVDNEQFF. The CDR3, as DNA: TGTGCCAGCAGTATACTAGCGGGAGTTGACAATGAGCAGTTCTTC.

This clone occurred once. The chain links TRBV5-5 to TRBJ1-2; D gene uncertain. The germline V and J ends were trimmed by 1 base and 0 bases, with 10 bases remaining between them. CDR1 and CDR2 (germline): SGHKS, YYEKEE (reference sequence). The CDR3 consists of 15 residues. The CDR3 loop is CASSLLRAANYGYTF. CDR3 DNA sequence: TGTGCCAGCAGCTTGCTCCGAGCAGCTAACTATGGCTACACCTTC.

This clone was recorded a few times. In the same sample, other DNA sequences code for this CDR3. CDR3 sequence reads: CASSPGDGYTF. In DNA form, the CDR3 reads TGTGCCAGCAGCCCGGGAGATGGCTACACCTTC. The chain joins TRBV27 to TRBJ1-2; D remains unclear. Germline CDR1 and CDR2: MNHEY and SMNVEV (reference sequence). This CDR3 contains 11 residues. Trimming removed 6 bases at V and 6 bases at J, with 8 bases between.